The 29 T cell receptor beta chains below come from one sample, sequenced in a study of T-cell reconstitution after alpha-beta-depleted transplantation in children. A TCRbeta library incorporating unique molecular identifiers was prepared. A single record per CDR3 protein comes from TCRdb applying MiXCR to the PCR reads. The table includes hundreds of thousands of distinct CDR3 sequences, 8% to 11% detected once. Sequencing was performed on PBMCs from the stem cell graft donor, taken from the stem cell graft. The receptors derive from a human donor who donated a stem cell graft to a child with acute myeloid leukemia.

The J gene is TRBJ2-5, the V gene TRBV10-3; D ambiguous. Trimming removed 4 bases at V and 0 bases at J, with 9 bases between. Germline CDR1 ENHRY, CDR2 SYGVKD. The CDR3 runs 14 residues. The CDR3 nucleotides are TGTGCCATCAGTGGGGCAGGAAACCAAGAGACCCAGTACTTC. Amino acids: CAISGAGNQETQYF.

The V and J genes are TRBV18 and TRBJ2-1; the D call may be TRBD1 or TRBD2 (6 bases each). Trimming took off 3 bases at V and 7 bases at J, with 16 bases between the two ends. Looked up from germline, CDR1 is KGHSH and CDR2 is LQKENI. The CDR3 is 15 amino acids. The CDR3 is CASSPGAGGGNEQFF. The CDR3, as DNA: TGTGCCAGCTCACCCGGGGCCGGAGGGGGTAATGAGCAGTTCTTC.

The J gene is TRBJ1-2, the V gene TRBV7-9; D is ambiguous. Trimming removed 3 bases from V and 4 bases from J, with 9 bases in between. CDR1 is SEHNR and CDR2 is FQNEAQ in the germline V gene (reference sequence). This CDR3 spans 13 amino acids. CDR3: CASSFDGPYGYTF. The CDR3 DNA sequence: TGTGCCAGCAGCTTCGACGGACCCTATGGCTACACCTTC.

This clonotype was counted a few times. The chain links TRBV5-1 to TRBJ1-2, with no clear D. This CDR3 spans 11 amino acids. The germline V and J ends were trimmed by 4 bases and 13 bases, with 14 bases remaining between them. Germline lookup yields CDR1 SGHRS and CDR2 YFSETQ. The CDR3 DNA is TGCGCCAGCAGCGTGGACGGACGAAGCACCTTC. This sequence encodes CASSVDGRSTF.

This clonotype has a handful of counts. The chain links TRBV20-1 to TRBJ1-1; D may be TRBD1 (5 bases). The CDR3 is 13 amino acids. Germline V gives CDR1 DFQATT, CDR2 SNEGSKA (reference sequence). The V gene lost 3 bases and the J gene lost 1 base, with 9 bases spanning the gap. The CDR3 protein is CSASPGANTEAFF. In nucleotides, the CDR3 is TGCAGTGCTAGCCCTGGGGCGAACACTGAAGCTTTCTTT.

The J gene is TRBJ1-6, the V gene TRBV7-9; TRBD1 agrees at 8 bases. Germline trimming cut 7 bases from V and 11 bases from J; bases unmatched to any gene: 10. This CDR3 spans 14 amino acids. The germline V gene has CDR1 SEHNR and CDR2 FQNEAQ (reference sequence). The CDR3 sequence is CASTSRQGIPPLHF. The CDR3 bases are TGTGCCAGCACCAGTAGACAGGGGATTCCACCCCTCCACTTT.

V and J are TRBV18 and TRBJ2-1; no firm D call. The CDR3 loop spans 14 amino acids. Looked up from germline, CDR1 is KGHSH and CDR2 is LQKENI. Trimming left V 1 base short and J 4 bases short, with 8 bases between. This CDR3 reads CASSPQKVYNEQFF. In DNA, the CDR3 is TGTGCCAGCTCACCACAAAAGGTTTACAATGAGCAGTTCTTC.

This clonotype was detected ten times or more. This chain connects TRBV4-2 to TRBJ2-5; no definite D call. Trimming took off 0 bases at V and 3 bases at J, with 11 bases between the two ends. Germline CDR1 is LGHNA and CDR2 is YNFKEQ. CDR3 length: 15 residues. CDR3 in DNA: TGTGCCAGCAGCCAAGATGCGGCCCCCGAAGAGACCCAGTACTTC. It specifies CASSQDAAPEETQYF.

This clonotype was observed a few times. CDR3 sequence: CASSARLAGDQETQYF. The CDR3 bases are TGCGCCAGCAGCGCCCGACTAGCGGGAGACCAAGAGACCCAGTACTTC. V gene TRBV4-3 combines with J gene TRBJ2-5, with 12 positions matching TRBD2. CDR3 length: 16 amino acids. V shed 5 bases and J 0 bases; nucleotides not matched to a gene: 4. Germline V CDR1 and CDR2: LGHNA, YSLEER.

The gene calls are TRBV9 and TRBJ2-3; D unclear. The CDR3 has 16 amino acids. Germline CDR1 and CDR2: SGDLS and YYNGEE. Trimming took off 2 bases at V and 4 bases at J, with 17 bases between the two ends. The CDR3 spells CASSVRAIGVADTQYF. CDR3 sequence (DNA): TGTGCCAGCAGCGTCCGAGCGATAGGAGTCGCAGATACGCAGTATTTT.

This clonotype has a count of ten or more. This chain connects TRBV7-9 to TRBJ2-1; no clear D gene. Per germline, CDR1 SEHNR and CDR2 FQNEAQ (reference sequence). This CDR3 is built from 14 residues. The CDR3 reads CAESSDPSYNEQFF. The CDR3 coding sequence is TGTGCAGAATCGAGCGACCCTTCCTACAATGAGCAGTTCTTC.

This clonotype has more than one count but fewer than ten. V and J are TRBV6-4 and TRBJ2-1; TRBD2 matches 11 bases. Trimming cost V 4 bases and J 10 bases; bases outside gene matches: 9. The CDR3 runs to 15 residues. Germline V gene data show CDR1 as MRHNA and CDR2 as SNTAGT. The CDR3 reads CASSAVAGGSNEQFF. The DNA of the CDR3 is TGTGCCAGCAGTGCGGTAGCGGGAGGGAGCAACGAGCAGTTCTTC.

In its sample, this clonotype was seen many times. The rearrangement joins TRBV4-2 to TRBJ1-5, with 11 bases aligning to TRBD1. The CDR3 contains 16 residues. Germline CDR1 and CDR2: LGHNA and YNFKEQ. After removal of 0 bases from V and 7 bases from J, the junction contained 5 bases not matched to a gene. The CDR3 DNA is TGTGCCAGCAGCCAAGAAGGGACAGGGGGGATCCAGCCCCAGCATTTT. Translation: CASSQEGTGGIQPQHF.

This clonotype was observed a few times. The chain couples TRBV29-1 to TRBJ2-1; no clear D. This CDR3 comprises 12 residues. V lost 7 bases and J lost 2, with 9 bases in between. The V gene's germline CDR1 is SQVTM and CDR2 ANQGSEA. The chain's CDR3 is CSGGQAYNEQFF. The CDR3 DNA reads TGCAGCGGTGGGCAGGCCTACAATGAGCAGTTCTTC.

This clonotype was observed a few times. This chain joins TRBV5-1 and TRBJ2-3; D tentatively fits TRBD1 or TRBD2 (5 bases each). V was clipped by 4 bases and J by 2 bases, with 14 bases between them. The germline gives CDR1 SGHRS, CDR2 YFSETQ. The CDR3 is 15 amino acids. CDR3 DNA: TGCGCCAGCAGCCAAAGAGGGGAAGCCACAGATACGCAGTATTTT. This codes for CASSQRGEATDTQYF.

This clonotype was counted many times. This chain connects TRBV6-5 to TRBJ2-7, with 9 nucleotides matching TRBD1. Losses at the gene ends were 5 bases for V and 2 bases for J; bases not matched to a gene: 7. Germline V gives CDR1 MNHEY, CDR2 SVGAGI. The CDR3 totals 15 residues. The DNA for the CDR3 is TGTGCCAGCAGTACTGGGAGACAGGGGGCCTACGAGCAGTACTTC. As protein: CASSTGRQGAYEQYF.

This clonotype showed up many times. V is TRBV20-1 and J is TRBJ2-5; D gene uncertain. Trimming took off 3 bases at V and 1 base at J, with 12 bases between the two ends. This CDR3 has 14 residues. Germline assignment: CDR1 DFQATT and CDR2 SNEGSKA (reference sequence). In DNA form, the CDR3 reads TGCAGTGCTAGTCGAAATACGGTCCAAGAGACCCAGTACTTC. It translates to CSASRNTVQETQYF.

This clonotype came up many times. The rearrangement links TRBV20-1 to TRBJ2-3; D possibly uses TRBD1 or TRBD2 (5 bases each). The CDR3 covers 13 residues. Germline V gene data show CDR1 as DFQATT and CDR2 as SNEGSKA (reference sequence). V lost 3 bases and J 7 bases, leaving 14 bases between the germline ends. CDR3 region: CSASGTQHHTQYF. DNA of the CDR3: TGCAGTGCTAGTGGGACCCAACACCATACGCAGTATTTT.

This chain uses TRBV6-4 with TRBJ2-1; D unresolved. The CDR3 consists of 16 residues. Germline values: CDR1 MRHNA, CDR2 SNTAGT. V lost 6 bases and J 4 bases, leaving 19 bases between the germline ends. The CDR3 spells CASSAPAAYSYNEQFF. The CDR3 DNA sequence: TGTGCCAGCAGCGCCCCGGCGGCTTACTCATACAATGAGCAGTTCTTC.

This clonotype was counted a few times. This chain uses TRBV12-3 or TRBV12-4 with TRBJ2-2; the match to TRBD2 covers 12 bases. Trimming took 0 bases from V and 7 from J; bases not matched to a gene: 15. CDR3 length: 20 amino acids. The CDR3 sequence is CASSLALGASGRALGGELFF. In DNA form, the CDR3 reads TGTGCCAGCAGTTTAGCGCTTGGTGCTAGCGGGAGGGCTTTAGGCGGGGAGCTGTTTTTT.

This clonotype was seen a handful of times. This rearrangement joins TRBV5-6 to TRBJ2-6; no reliable D call. The V end lost 0 bases, the J end lost 2 bases, and 6 bases lay between the germline ends. The CDR3 runs 15 residues. CDR1 is SGHDT and CDR2 is YYEEEE in the germline V gene. The CDR3 spells CASSLGVTGANVLTF. In DNA form, the CDR3 reads TGTGCCAGCAGCTTGGGTGTAACTGGGGCCAACGTCCTGACTTTC.

This clonotype was seen only a few times. The chain couples TRBV5-1 to TRBJ2-1; TRBD2 agrees at 15 bases. V lost 0 bases, J lost 9 bases, and 7 bases stayed unmatched. The CDR3 contains 17 residues. Germline values: CDR1 SGHRS, CDR2 YFSETQ. CDR3 in amino acids: CASSLEPPGLAGGEQFF. CDR3 DNA: TGCGCCAGCAGCTTGGAACCCCCGGGACTAGCGGGAGGTGAGCAGTTCTTC. The full variable domain, rest sourced from reference TRBV5-1 and TRBJ2-1, is KAGVTQTPRYLIKTRGQQVTLSCSPISGHRSVSWYQQTPGQGLQFLFEYFSETQRNKGNFPGRFSGRQFSNSRSEMNVSTLELGDSALYLCASSLEPPGLAGGEQFFGPGTRLTVL.

This clonotype was seen at least ten times. The chain carries TRBV11-1 and TRBJ1-2; 9 nucleotides agree with TRBD1. The CDR3 loop spans 14 amino acids. The junction had 7 bases not matched to a gene; V was cut back by 3 bases and J by 8 bases. Germline V CDR1 and CDR2: SGHAT, FQDESV (reference sequence). The CDR3 nucleotides are TGTGCCAGCAGCTTGCCGGGACAGGGCGTCGGCTACACCTTC. This gives the protein CASSLPGQGVGYTF.

This clonotype was detected a few times. This rearrangement joins TRBV20-1 to TRBJ2-7; maybe TRBD2 (7 bases). This CDR3 contains 16 residues. Germline-derived CDR1 and CDR2 are DFQATT and SNEGSKA (reference sequence). The V gene lost 6 bases and the J gene lost 3 bases, with 24 bases spanning the gap. CDR3: CSASRPGGVGVYEQYF. The CDR3 nucleotides read TGCAGTGCATCGAGACCGGGGGGCGTGGGGGTCTACGAGCAGTACTTC.

CDR3 sequence (DNA): TGTGCCAGCTCGCGGACTAGGACCGGGGAGCTGTTTTTT. This codes for CASSRTRTGELFF. This chain connects TRBV18 to TRBJ2-2, with 7 bases lining up with TRBD2. The CDR3 has 13 residues. V trimming: 6 bases; J trimming: 5 bases; junction bases outside the gene matches: 3. The germline V gene encodes CDR1 KGHSH and CDR2 LQKENI.

This clonotype was detected a few times. V and J are TRBV7-2 and TRBJ2-7; TRBD1 agrees at 7 bases. The V segment lost 1 base and the J segment 6 bases; nucleotides outside the gene matches: 6. The CDR3 length is 14 residues. Germline V gives CDR1 SGHTA, CDR2 FQGNSA. CDR3 residues: CASSLGGTAPEQYF. As DNA, the CDR3 is TGTGCCAGCAGCTTAGGTGGGACAGCCCCCGAGCAGTACTTC. The full variable domain, in which reference TRBV7-2 and TRBJ2-7 provide the parts outside the CDR3, is GAGVSQSPSNKVTEKGKDVELRCDPISGHTALYWYRQSLGQGLEFLIYFQGNSAPDKSGLPSDRFSAERTGGSVSTLTIQRTQQEDSAVYLCASSLGGTAPEQYFGPGTRLTVT.

V gene TRBV7-2 combines with J gene TRBJ2-1; D is ambiguous. The length of the CDR3 is 16 residues. The ends were cut back, 1 base at V and 0 bases at J, with 10 bases in the middle. Germline lookup yields CDR1 SGHTA and CDR2 FQGNSA. CDR3 loop: CASSLDPYSSYNEQFF. The CDR3 nucleotides read TGTGCCAGCAGCTTAGATCCGTATAGCTCCTACAATGAGCAGTTCTTC.

This clonotype is labeled large (0.1 to 1%). The V gene is TRBV20-1, the J gene TRBJ2-7, with 10 bases that match TRBD2. CDR3 size: 16 residues. V shed 5 bases and J 7 bases; nucleotides not matched to a gene: 17. Germline CDR1 is DFQATT and CDR2 is SNEGSKA (reference sequence). For the CDR3, the DNA is TGCAGTGCTCAGCCATCACTGCCTAGCGGGAGTGGTGAGCAGTACTTC. Protein sequence: CSAQPSLPSGSGEQYF.

The chain is built from TRBV29-1 and TRBJ1-1; D gene unclear. The CDR3 extends over 13 amino acids. With 3 bases removed from V and 0 bases from J, the gap between germline ends came to 8 bases. Germline V gene lookup returns CDR1 SQVTM and CDR2 ANQGSEA. This CDR3 reads CSVEDYMNTEAFF. The CDR3 coding sequence is TGCAGCGTTGAGGACTACATGAACACTGAAGCTTTCTTT. The full variable domain, completed using reference TRBV29-1 and TRBJ1-1, is SAVISQKPSRDICQRGTSLTIQCQVDSQVTMMFWYRQQPGQSLTLIATANQGSEATYESGFVIDKFPISRPNLTFSTLTVSNMSPEDSSIYLCSVEDYMNTEAFFGQGTRLTVV.